This passage covers 32 T cell receptor beta chains from one sample sequenced in a study of blood T cell repertoires in COVID-19. Repertoires were generated with immunoSEQ multiplex PCR, while TCRdb's copy carries only in-frame clones and drops some. Of 13,000 to 15,000 clones in the sample, about 84% were seen once. Input material: peripheral blood. The receptors here all came from a human donor in a cohort sampled during active COVID-19.

The chain links TRBV29-1 to TRBJ1-5; D gene unclear. The CDR3 is 13 residues long. V was trimmed by 6 bases and J by 1 base, leaving 10 bases between them. Germline CDR1 is SQVTM and CDR2 is ANQGSEA. The CDR3 reads CSVDTGSNQPQHF. In nucleotides, the CDR3 is TGCAGCGTAGACACGGGGAGCAATCAGCCCCAGCATTTT.

The chain recombines TRBV11-3 with TRBJ2-7, with TRBD1 matching over 9 bases. The CDR3 consists of 15 residues. The junction had 1 base not matched to a gene; V was cut back by 1 base and J by 0 bases. CDR1 and CDR2 (germline): SGHNT, YENEEA. Written as DNA, the CDR3 is TGTGCCAGCAGCTTAGCGGACAGGGGCTCCTACGAGCAGTACTTC. Protein: CASSLADRGSYEQYF.

This rearrangement joins TRBV7-9 to TRBJ2-4; 8 nucleotides align to TRBD1. V lost 5 bases to trimming and J lost 7 bases; unmatched junction nucleotides: 7. Germline values: CDR1 SEHNR, CDR2 FQNEAQ (reference sequence). CDR3 length: 14 residues. This CDR3 is CASSKGQGSNIQYF. DNA of the CDR3: TGTGCCAGCAGCAAAGGACAGGGCTCGAACATTCAGTACTTC.

The gene calls are TRBV27 and TRBJ1-2; 8 bases are a match to TRBD1. The CDR3 consists of 18 residues. V lost 4 bases and J lost 2; bases outside the gene matches: 15. CDR1 and CDR2 (germline): MNHEY, SMNVEV (reference sequence). The CDR3 sequence is CASSSYIPSTGANYGYTF. The CDR3 nucleotides are TGTGCCAGCAGTTCCTACATTCCTTCGACAGGGGCCAACTATGGCTACACCTTC.

The chain employs TRBV29-1 and TRBJ1-4; D uncertain. CDR3 length: 14 residues. CDR1 is SQVTM, CDR2 ANQGSEA, per germline. Trimming left V 0 bases short and J 3 bases short, with 8 bases between. The CDR3 sequence is CSVEDRGANEKLFF. The CDR3 bases are TGCAGCGTTGAAGATAGAGGAGCTAATGAAAAACTGTTTTTT.

This chain links TRBV14 with TRBJ1-2, with D possibly being TRBD1 (5 bases). From germline, CDR1 is SGHDN and CDR2 FVKESK. The CDR3 is made up of 13 amino acids. V dropped 4 bases and J dropped 3 bases, with 9 bases sitting between them. CDR3 residues: CASSPWGDYGYTF. CDR3 bases: TGTGCCAGCAGCCCCTGGGGGGACTATGGCTACACCTTC.

Here the CDR3 reads CASSLGLAVSYEQYF. The CDR3 region has the DNA TGTGCCAGCAGTCTCGGACTAGCGGTTTCCTACGAGCAGTACTTC. This chain links TRBV6-2 or TRBV6-3 with TRBJ2-7, with 10 bases fitting TRBD2. The CDR3 is made up of 15 amino acids. V lost 5 bases, J lost 1 base, and 5 bases stayed unmatched. Per the germline V gene, CDR1 is MNHEY and CDR2 is SVGEGT.

The chain combines TRBV19 with TRBJ2-5; 7 bases are a match to TRBD2. Germline-derived CDR1 and CDR2 are LNHDA and SQIVND (reference sequence). This CDR3 has 15 residues. Germline trimming cut 3 bases from V and 4 bases from J; bases unmatched to any gene: 8. DNA for the CDR3: TGTGCCAGTAGTATCAGGGAGGGCGGAGGAGAGACCCAGTACTTC. It translates to CASSIREGGGETQYF.

The rearrangement links TRBV11-2 to TRBJ1-2, with 10 nucleotides matching TRBD1. Germline CDR1 is SGHAT and CDR2 is FQNNGV. V trimming: 4 bases; J trimming: 1 base; junction bases outside the gene matches: 12. The CDR3 covers 18 residues. CDR3 sequence (DNA): TGTGCCAGCAGCTCTATCGGGACAGGGGACCTACTTAACTATGGCTACACCTTC. Translation: CASSSIGTGDLLNYGYTF.

The chain is built from TRBV2 and TRBJ2-2, with 8 bases that match TRBD1. V lost 4 bases to trimming and J lost 4 bases; unmatched junction nucleotides: 5. The CDR3 runs 15 residues. The germline gives CDR1 SNHLY, CDR2 FYNNEI. The CDR3, as DNA: TGTGCCAGCAGTGGACAGGGGTACGGCACCGGGGAGCTGTTTTTT. Residues: CASSGQGYGTGELFF.

The rearrangement uses TRBV24-1 and TRBJ2-7; tentatively, D is TRBD2 (5 bases). Germline V gene data show CDR1 as KGHDR and CDR2 as SFDVKD. V shed 2 bases and J shed 4 bases, with 14 bases lying between them. CDR3 size: 15 residues. The CDR3, as DNA: TGTGCCACCAGTGATTCCACTAGATCTATTTACGAGCAGTACTTC. This gives the protein CATSDSTRSIYEQYF.

This chain joins TRBV6-5 and TRBJ1-1; D is possibly TRBD1 (6 bases). Between the trimmed V and J ends, which lost 0 bases and 1 base, there was a span of 6 bases. The CDR3 runs to 14 residues. CDR1 is MNHEY, CDR2 SVGAGI, per germline. The DNA of the CDR3 is TGTGCCAGCAGTTACTCGGACAGGAACACTGAAGCTTTCTTT. Encoded protein: CASSYSDRNTEAFF.

The rearrangement joins TRBV30 to TRBJ2-1; the D gene is possibly TRBD2 (6 bases). This CDR3 is 16 amino acids long. With 2 bases removed from V and 0 bases from J, the gap between germline ends came to 14 bases. The germline V gene has CDR1 GTSNPN and CDR2 SVGIG (reference sequence). The CDR3 coding sequence is TGTGCCTGGAGTAGAACCGGGAGTGGCTCCTACAATGAGCAGTTCTTC. It yields the protein CAWSRTGSGSYNEQFF.

The chain is built from TRBV2 and TRBJ2-3; 11 nucleotides align to TRBD2. The ends lost 4 bases at V and 1 base at J; junction bases unmatched: 4. CDR1 and CDR2 from the germline V gene are SNHLY and FYNNEI. CDR3 length equals 16 residues. CDR3 in amino acids: CASSARTSGRTDTQYF. CDR3 coding DNA: TGTGCCAGCAGTGCGCGGACTAGCGGGCGCACAGATACGCAGTATTTT.

The chain is built from TRBV6-4 and TRBJ1-2; 7 nucleotides align to TRBD1. This CDR3 has 13 residues. Unmatched junction bases numbered 7, after V lost 4 bases and J lost 8 bases. Germline CDR1 MRHNA, CDR2 SNTAGT. The CDR3 DNA is TGTGCCAGCAGTGGCCCGGACAGGCGGGGCTACACCTTC. Translating it yields CASSGPDRRGYTF.

The chain links TRBV7-8 to TRBJ2-1; TRBD2 matches 12 bases. Germline trimming cut 5 bases from V and 0 bases from J; bases unmatched to any gene: 14. Germline V lookup: CDR1 SGHVS, CDR2 FQNEAQ. CDR3 length: 20 residues. This CDR3 reads CASSIRLAGVKGSSYNEQFF. CDR3 DNA sequence: TGTGCCAGCAGCATTCGACTAGCGGGAGTTAAGGGGAGCTCCTACAATGAGCAGTTCTTC.

V is TRBV10-3 and J is TRBJ2-7; TRBD2 might be the D (6 bases). The CDR3 has 15 amino acids. Germline CDR1 ENHRY, CDR2 SYGVKD. Between the trimmed V and J ends, which lost 7 bases and 1 base, there was a span of 17 bases. DNA of the CDR3: TGTGCCATCACCTCCCAACTAGCTGGGTCCTACGAGCAGTACTTC. Its protein is CAITSQLAGSYEQYF.

This clone showed up just once. This chain links TRBV5-6 with TRBJ2-7; 10 bases align to TRBD2. Looked up from germline, CDR1 is SGHDT and CDR2 is YYEEEE. The CDR3 sequence is 15 residues long. V was pared by 5 bases and J by 2 bases, with 7 bases of the junction left unmatched. CDR3 sequence reads: CASSSSGSIPYEQYF. DNA for the CDR3: TGTGCCAGCAGTTCTAGCGGGAGTATTCCCTACGAGCAGTACTTC.

Worth noting for this clone: The sample carries other DNA sequences with the same CDR3. The chain carries TRBV27 and TRBJ1-4; unclear D gene. V lost 4 bases, J lost 4 bases, and 7 bases lay in between. The CDR3 sequence is 13 residues long. CDR1 is MNHEY and CDR2 is SMNVEV in the germline V gene (reference sequence). CDR3 DNA: TGTGCCAGCAGTTCTGGGAGTAATGAAAAACTGTTTTTT. Residues: CASSSGSNEKLFF.

This sequence joins TRBV5-1 and TRBJ1-2, with D tentatively TRBD1 (6 bases). The CDR3 length is 13 residues. Germline assignment: CDR1 SGHRS and CDR2 YFSETQ. V lost 2 bases, J lost 6 bases, and 11 bases lay in between. The CDR3 region is CASSFWGLNGYTF. CDR3 in DNA: TGCGCCAGCAGCTTTTGGGGGCTAAATGGCTACACCTTC. Variable domain in full (rest from reference TRBV5-1 and TRBJ1-2): KAGVTQTPRYLIKTRGQQVTLSCSPISGHRSVSWYQQTPGQGLQFLFEYFSETQRNKGNFPGRFSGRQFSNSRSEMNVSTLELGDSALYLCASSFWGLNGYTFGSGTRLTVV.

The CDR3 spells CASSMGANYGYTF. For the CDR3, the DNA is TGCGCCAGCAGCATGGGGGCGAATTATGGCTACACCTTC. This chain joins TRBV5-1 and TRBJ1-2; maybe TRBD1 (6 bases). The CDR3 loop spans 13 amino acids. Trimming shortened V by 4 bases and J by 5 bases, and 12 bases separated the two germline ends. Germline loops: CDR1 SGHRS, CDR2 YFSETQ.

The CDR3 here is CAISLQGSNTEAFF. The CDR3 coding sequence is TGTGCCATCAGTTTACAGGGGTCGAACACTGAAGCTTTCTTT. The genes are TRBV10-3 and TRBJ1-1, with 7 bases fitting TRBD1. V lost 5 bases and J lost 1; bases outside the gene matches: 4. Per the germline V gene, CDR1 is ENHRY and CDR2 is SYGVKD. The CDR3 spans 14 residues.

This clone was detected only once. The rearrangement uses TRBV14 and TRBJ2-1; 11 bases are shared with TRBD2. V shed 1 base and J 7 bases; nucleotides not matched to a gene: 3. CDR3 length: 15 residues. Germline V gene lookup returns CDR1 SGHDN and CDR2 FVKESK. In DNA form, the CDR3 reads TGTGCCAGCAGCCAAGGACTAGCGGGACGGAATGAGCAGTTCTTC. Translation: CASSQGLAGRNEQFF.

This chain uses TRBV28 with TRBJ2-3, with unresolved D. The germline V and J ends were trimmed by 5 bases and 2 bases, with 11 bases remaining between them. The CDR3 extends over 14 amino acids. Germline V gene sequence: CDR1 MDHEN, CDR2 SYDVKM. CDR3 residues: CASSLTAITDTQYF. The CDR3 coding sequence is TGTGCCAGCAGTCTAACCGCTATCACAGATACGCAGTATTTT.

The chain is built from TRBV19 and TRBJ2-5; maybe TRBD1 (6 bases). This CDR3 has 14 amino acids. The ends were cut back, 4 bases at V and 1 base at J, with 10 bases in the middle. In germline, CDR1 is LNHDA, CDR2 SQIVND (reference sequence). CDR3 loop: CASSTGQSQETQYF. Written as DNA, the CDR3 is TGTGCCAGTAGTACTGGACAGTCCCAAGAGACCCAGTACTTC.

The chain is built from TRBV19 and TRBJ2-5, with 10 bases lining up with TRBD1. CDR3 length: 15 amino acids. The junction had 9 bases not matched to a gene; V was cut back by 6 bases and J by 5 bases. Germline V gene data show CDR1 as LNHDA and CDR2 as SQIVND (reference sequence). In DNA form, the CDR3 reads TGTGCCAGTAGGCGACAGGGGGCAGGTTTGGAGACCCAGTACTTC. Translated: CASRRQGAGLETQYF.

This clone has only one observation. The J gene is TRBJ1-2, the V gene TRBV2; 7 bases are shared with TRBD1. The V segment lost 9 bases and the J segment 8 bases; nucleotides outside the gene matches: 9. The CDR3 covers 12 residues. The germline V gene encodes CDR1 SNHLY and CDR2 FYNNEI. The CDR3: CASDPTGAGYTF. The CDR3 DNA is TGTGCCAGTGATCCCACAGGGGCCGGCTACACCTTC.

The chain employs TRBV11-1 and TRBJ2-7; the match to TRBD1 covers 8 bases. With 1 base clipped from V and 7 bases from J, the junction kept 9 bases outside the gene matches. This CDR3 has 15 amino acids. Germline lookup yields CDR1 SGHAT and CDR2 FQDESV (reference sequence). The DNA of the CDR3 is TGTGCCAGCAGCTTAGGGGGACAGGTCCCAGTGGAGCAGTACTTC. Encoded protein: CASSLGGQVPVEQYF. The variable domain in full, with the rest retrieved from reference TRBV11-1 and TRBJ2-7, is EAEVAQSPRYKITEKSQAVAFWCDPISGHATLYWYRQILGQGPELLVQFQDESVVDDSQLPKDRFSAERLKGVDSTLKIQPAELGDSAMYLCASSLGGQVPVEQYFGPGTRLTVT.

The CDR3 DNA sequence: TGTGCCAGCAGTTCGAGCGTTTACTACGAGCAGTACTTC. It is translated as CASSSSVYYEQYF. The rearrangement links TRBV27 to TRBJ2-7; D unclear. This CDR3 is 13 amino acids long. Germline CDR1 and CDR2: MNHEY and SMNVEV (reference sequence). The germline V and J ends were trimmed by 4 bases and 3 bases, with 10 bases remaining between them.

The table lists this clone with a few counts. CDR3 DNA: TGTGCCAGCAGCGTAGCTAACAGCCCCTACGAGCAGTACTTC. Its translation: CASSVANSPYEQYF. The chain uses TRBV9 and TRBJ2-7; D unclear. V shed 0 bases and J shed 2 bases, with 9 bases lying between them. This CDR3 contains 14 residues. Looked up from germline, CDR1 is SGDLS and CDR2 is YYNGEE.

V is TRBV19 and J is TRBJ1-3, with D maybe TRBD1 (6 bases). The germline V and J ends were trimmed by 3 bases and 0 bases, with 12 bases remaining between them. The CDR3 totals 16 residues. Germline V gene lookup returns CDR1 LNHDA and CDR2 SQIVND (reference sequence). The CDR3 here is CASSMGAFSSGNTIYF. In nucleotides, the CDR3 is TGTGCCAGTAGTATGGGGGCGTTTAGCTCTGGAAACACCATATATTTT.

This clone was recorded once. Here the CDR3 DNA reads TGTGCCAGCAGCGCCGGAGGGGGCAGCTCCTACGAGCAGTACTTC. Translating gives CASSAGGGSSYEQYF. The V and J genes are TRBV9 and TRBJ2-7, with TRBD1 as a possible D gene (7 bases). The CDR3 runs 15 residues. Between the trimmed V and J ends, which lost 3 bases and 0 bases, there was a span of 13 bases. Per the germline V gene, CDR1 is SGDLS and CDR2 is YYNGEE.